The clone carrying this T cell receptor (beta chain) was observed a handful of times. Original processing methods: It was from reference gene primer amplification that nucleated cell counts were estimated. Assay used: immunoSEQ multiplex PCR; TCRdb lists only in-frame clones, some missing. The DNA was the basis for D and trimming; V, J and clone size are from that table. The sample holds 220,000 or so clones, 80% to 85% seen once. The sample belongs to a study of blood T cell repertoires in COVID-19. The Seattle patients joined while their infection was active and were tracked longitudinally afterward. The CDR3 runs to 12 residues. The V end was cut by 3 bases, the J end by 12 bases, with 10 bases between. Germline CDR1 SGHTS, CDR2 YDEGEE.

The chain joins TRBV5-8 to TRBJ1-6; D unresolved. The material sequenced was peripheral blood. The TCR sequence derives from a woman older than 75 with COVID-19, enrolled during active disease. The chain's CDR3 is CASSSWRGPLHF. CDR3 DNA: TGTGCCAGCAGCTCGTGGCGAGGACCCCTCCACTTT.